The 12 T cell receptor beta chains presented below share a single source sample, sequenced in a study of cytomegalovirus exposure and HLA in healthy donors. The PCR employed 60 Vbeta primers together with 13 Jbeta primers. Only in-frame clones appear in the TCRdb table, and some are missing; sequencing was by immunoSEQ multiplex PCR. The table records 130,000 to 150,000 clones, around 80% of them present only once. Specimen: PBMCs. The receptor set was obtained from a female donor in good health and CMV-seronegative.

This clone was observed a single time. The CDR3 here is CAISGFGASSYTF. The DNA of the CDR3 is TGTGCCATCAGTGGCTTCGGAGCCTCTTCCTACACCTTC. The J gene is TRBJ1-2, the V gene TRBV10-3; D unresolved. The CDR3 spans 13 residues. V shed 4 bases and J shed 10 bases, with 16 bases lying between them. Germline CDR1 and CDR2: ENHRY and SYGVKD.

The chain recombines TRBV19 with TRBJ2-2, with 8 bases matching TRBD1. V shed 5 bases, J shed 2 bases, and the junction held 4 bases outside the gene matches. Germline V gene lookup returns CDR1 LNHDA and CDR2 SQIVND (reference sequence). The CDR3 covers 15 residues. CDR3 in amino acids: CASSWGQENTGELFF. In nucleotides, the CDR3 is TGTGCCAGTAGTTGGGGACAGGAAAACACCGGGGAGCTGTTTTTT.

The chain joins TRBV7-3 to TRBJ2-1; 10 bases map to TRBD2. J gave up 4 bases and V 5 bases, and 2 bases lay outside the gene matches. This CDR3 contains 14 residues. Per germline, CDR1 SGHTA and CDR2 FQGTGA. CDR3 sequence reads: CASSRTSGYNEQFF. Written as DNA, the CDR3 is TGTGCCAGCAGCCGGACTAGCGGATACAATGAGCAGTTCTTC.

The chain couples TRBV2 to TRBJ2-5; tentative D call: TRBD2 (5 bases). The V end was cut by 6 bases, the J end by 4 bases, with 9 bases between. Looked up from germline, CDR1 is SNHLY and CDR2 is FYNNEI. This CDR3 is 12 amino acids long. CDR3 bases: TGTGCCAGCAGGAGTCTAGCAGAGACCCAGTACTTC. It translates to CASRSLAETQYF.

The count of this clone is one. The gene calls are TRBV5-4 and TRBJ2-3; possibly TRBD2 for D (5 bases). CDR1 SGHNT and CDR2 YYREEE come from the germline V gene (reference sequence). Trimming pared 4 bases from V and 2 bases from J, leaving 5 bases between. The CDR3 spans 12 residues. In DNA, the CDR3 is TGTGCCAGCAGCCGGGACACAGATACGCAGTATTTT. Translating it yields CASSRDTDTQYF.

CDR3 region: CASSLSTEAFF. The CDR3 DNA reads TGTGCCAGCAGTCTTAGCACTGAAGCTTTCTTT. V and J are TRBV2 and TRBJ1-1; D remains unclear. Looked up from germline, CDR1 is SNHLY and CDR2 is FYNNEI. V gave up 5 bases and J gave up 4 bases, with 5 bases separating them. The CDR3 runs to 11 residues.

The CDR3 coding sequence is TGCGCCAGCAGCTTGCACCTAGCGGGACTCACCGGGGAGCTGTTTTTT. Residues: CASSLHLAGLTGELFF. The chain employs TRBV5-1 and TRBJ2-2; TRBD2 matches 9 bases. CDR1 is SGHRS and CDR2 is YFSETQ in the germline V gene. Losses at the gene ends were 1 base for V and 4 bases for J; bases not matched to a gene: 5. The CDR3 covers 16 residues. Complete variable domain (other parts from reference TRBV5-1 and TRBJ2-2): KAGVTQTPRYLIKTRGQQVTLSCSPISGHRSVSWYQQTPGQGLQFLFEYFSETQRNKGNFPGRFSGRQFSNSRSEMNVSTLELGDSALYLCASSLHLAGLTGELFFGEGSRLTVL.

The rearrangement uses TRBV7-3 and TRBJ2-3, with TRBD2 identical over 10 bases. This CDR3 is 15 amino acids long. V lost 2 bases and J lost 8; bases outside the gene matches: 7. Germline values: CDR1 SGHTA, CDR2 FQGTGA. The CDR3 spells CASSLGSGRVFTQYF. The CDR3 DNA is TGTGCCAGCAGCTTAGGGAGCGGGAGGGTTTTTACGCAGTATTTT.

This clone was observed a single time. V and J are TRBV5-4 and TRBJ1-4; 7 bases match TRBD1. V shed 3 bases, J shed 5 bases, and the junction held 4 bases outside the gene matches. The CDR3 has 14 residues. Germline V CDR1 and CDR2: SGHNT, YYREEE (reference sequence). CDR3 sequence (DNA): TGTGCCAGCAGCTGGGGGACAGAGAATGAAAAACTGTTTTTT. As protein: CASSWGTENEKLFF. Looking up the rest from reference TRBV5-4 and TRBJ1-4 gives the full variable domain: ETGVTQSPTHLIKTRGQQVTLRCSSQSGHNTVSWYQQALGQGPQFIFQYYREEENGRGNFPPRFSGLQFPNYSSELNVNALELDDSALYLCASSWGTENEKLFFGSGTQLSVL.

The chain carries TRBV5-1 and TRBJ1-1; weak D call: TRBD1 (5 bases). V was pared by 0 bases and J by 1 base, with 10 bases between. Germline V gives CDR1 SGHRS, CDR2 YFSETQ. The CDR3 has 15 amino acids. CDR3: CASSLVGGANTEAFF. The DNA for the CDR3 is TGCGCCAGCAGCTTGGTCGGAGGGGCGAACACTGAAGCTTTCTTT.

The gene calls are TRBV28 and TRBJ1-5; D remains ambiguous. Trimming took off 7 bases at V and 3 bases at J, with 19 bases between the two ends. CDR1 and CDR2 from the germline V gene are MDHEN and SYDVKM. The CDR3 consists of 16 residues. CDR3 sequence: CASNRPLYRANQPQHF. The CDR3 bases are TGTGCCAGCAACAGACCGTTATACAGAGCCAATCAGCCCCAGCATTTT.

This chain uses TRBV29-1 with TRBJ2-5; perhaps TRBD2 as D (5 bases). The germline V gene encodes CDR1 SQVTM and CDR2 ANQGSEA. The CDR3 contains 15 residues. Trimming took 6 bases from V and 5 from J, leaving 22 bases between them. CDR3: CSVAYGVARGETQYF. CDR3 DNA: TGCAGCGTGGCTTATGGGGTTGCTAGAGGGGAGACCCAGTACTTC.